The entry that follows covers one T cell receptor beta chain sequence. Using immunoSEQ multiplex PCR, the repertoire was profiled, and TCRdb retains in-frame clones only, with some absent. The table includes tens of thousands of clones, 88% detected once. These data belong to a study of blood T cell repertoires in COVID-19. Study background: COVID-19 samples collected from the United States, Italy and Spain covered acute and convalescent phases.

The CDR3 consists of 13 residues. Trimming took off 3 bases at V and 7 bases at J, with 13 bases between the two ends. Germline V gives CDR1 DFQATT, CDR2 SNEGSKA (reference sequence). The rearrangement joins TRBV20-1 to TRBJ1-5, with a tentative D call TRBD1 (6 bases). This clonotype originated in a human donor in a cohort sampled during active COVID-19. Material: peripheral blood. CDR3 loop: CSASGGGSQPQHF. DNA for the CDR3: TGCAGTGCTAGTGGCGGGGGCAGCCAGCCCCAGCATTTT.